This T cell receptor beta chain is drawn from a study of beta chain features in type 1 diabetes. Germline CDR1 reads LNHDA; CDR2 reads SQIVND (reference sequence). CDR3 length: 14 residues. The V gene lost 5 bases and the J gene lost 0 bases, with 10 bases spanning the gap. Study-level points and caveats: More deletions and fewer insertions at VDJ junctions were found in patients with type 1 diabetes. HLA effects on TCRB rearrangement stayed unresolved here.

This clone was observed a handful of times. Its cognate antigen is unknown. Expressed TCRB transcripts were sequenced, since all the RNA that had been isolated was reverse transcribed. Method: immunoSEQ multiplex PCR; TCRdb's copy keeps in-frame clones and lacks some. The sample has 300,000 to 400,000 clones, 10% to 15% seen once. There was one heparinised blood draw per donor, averaging around 0.11 L. In all sorted populations, purity surpassed 98%. This TCR came from a man between 18 and 29 years old in good health. This rearrangement joins TRBV19 to TRBJ1-1; TRBD1 is a possible D gene (5 bases). Sequencing input: naive CD4+ T cells from blood. CDR3 sequence: CASSPSGMNTEAFF. The CDR3 DNA reads as TGTGCCAGTAGTCCCTCAGGGATGAACACTGAAGCTTTCTTT.